The 28 T cell receptor beta chains in this list originate from one sample, sequenced in a study of CD8 T cells in ankylosing spondylitis. General study results and limits: Apparently characteristic of ankylosing spondylitis blood was a TCR beta motif (roughly eight highly homologous variants).

In TCRdb, the 5' RACE reads were re-called with MiXCR into one record per CDR3 protein. The sample records some 450,000 distinct CDR3 sequences, about 15% being singletons. No antigens are known for them. The material sequenced was blood, either unsorted or a sorted T cell fraction (not recorded which). The receptor source for this set is a male donor with ankylosing spondylitis.

The chain carries TRBV7-8 and TRBJ1-6; TRBD1 matches 7 bases. Germline V gives CDR1 SGHVS, CDR2 FQNEAQ. Trimming cost V 4 bases and J 8 bases; bases outside gene matches: 8. The CDR3 loop spans 15 amino acids. The CDR3 is CASSWGDSSDSPLHF. The CDR3 DNA sequence: TGTGCCAGCAGCTGGGGGGACAGCTCTGATTCACCCCTCCACTTT.

This clonotype was seen a few times. The chain joins TRBV7-9 to TRBJ1-1; D gene ambiguous. The CDR3 sequence is 13 residues long. The V gene lost 1 base and the J gene lost 11 bases, with 14 bases spanning the gap. The germline CDR1 and CDR2 sequences are SEHNR and FQNEAQ (reference sequence). This CDR3 is CASSLGPLEKAFF. The CDR3 region has the DNA TGTGCCAGCAGCTTAGGTCCCCTAGAGAAGGCTTTCTTT.

V gene TRBV20-1 combines with J gene TRBJ2-7; a weak D match, TRBD2 (6 bases). V was pared by 3 bases and J by 4 bases, with 16 bases between. The V gene's germline CDR1 is DFQATT and CDR2 SNEGSKA (reference sequence). CDR3 length: 14 amino acids. As DNA, the CDR3 is TGCAGTGCTAGGTCGCCGGGGCTAGCGTACGAGCAGTACTTC. This translates into CSARSPGLAYEQYF.

At least ten counts were recorded for this clonotype. The rearrangement uses TRBV12-3 or TRBV12-4 and TRBJ2-2; D uncertain. The ends were cut back, 2 bases at V and 6 bases at J, with 4 bases in the middle. The CDR3 is 12 residues long. The CDR3 region has the DNA TGTGCCAGCAGTTTATTGGCCGGGGAGCTGTTTTTT. Protein: CASSLLAGELFF.

There are a few counts of this clonotype. The chain joins TRBV5-8 to TRBJ1-5; 9 positions agree with TRBD1. The CDR3 is made up of 15 amino acids. Unmatched junction bases numbered 1, after V lost 0 bases and J lost 3 bases. Germline loops: CDR1 SGHTS, CDR2 YDEGEE. CDR3 amino acids: CASSLGTGDNQPQHF. In nucleotides, the CDR3 is TGTGCCAGCAGCTTGGGGACAGGGGACAATCAGCCCCAGCATTTT.

The chain joins TRBV20-1 to TRBJ1-1; 10 nucleotides align to TRBD1. The CDR3 covers 15 residues. Per germline, CDR1 DFQATT and CDR2 SNEGSKA (reference sequence). J was trimmed by 0 bases and V by 5 bases; bases with no gene match: 6. For the CDR3, the DNA is TGCAGTGCTCCTCCGGGACAGGGGTTGAACACTGAAGCTTTCTTT. As protein: CSAPPGQGLNTEAFF.

This clonotype was seen a few times. The V gene is TRBV5-1, the J gene TRBJ2-1, with 9 bases identical to TRBD2. Germline V gives CDR1 SGHRS, CDR2 YFSETQ. The CDR3 has 16 amino acids. After removal of 4 bases from V and 2 bases from J, the junction contained 7 bases not matched to a gene. The CDR3 here is CASSPPIAGAYNEQFF. As DNA, the CDR3 is TGCGCCAGCAGCCCCCCGATAGCGGGAGCCTACAATGAGCAGTTCTTC. The complete variable domain, with remaining parts taken from reference TRBV5-1 and TRBJ2-1, reads KAGVTQTPRYLIKTRGQQVTLSCSPISGHRSVSWYQQTPGQGLQFLFEYFSETQRNKGNFPGRFSGRQFSNSRSEMNVSTLELGDSALYLCASSPPIAGAYNEQFFGPGTRLTVL.

This chain joins TRBV11-2 and TRBJ2-7, with D possibly being TRBD1 (5 bases). CDR1 is SGHAT and CDR2 is FQNNGV in the germline V gene. The CDR3 sequence is 12 residues long. V lost 7 bases and J lost 1, with 8 bases in between. This CDR3 is CASNQGSYEQYF. For the CDR3, the DNA is TGTGCCAGCAACCAGGGTTCCTACGAGCAGTACTTC.

V usage is TRBV9 and J usage is TRBJ2-5, with TRBD1 matching 9 bases. The CDR3 has 13 amino acids. Germline CDR1 SGDLS, CDR2 YYNGEE. Unmatched junction bases numbered 3, after V lost 8 bases and J lost 1 base. The CDR3 spells CARGDRAQETQYF. The CDR3 DNA reads as TGTGCCAGGGGGGACAGGGCCCAAGAGACCCAGTACTTC.

The V gene is TRBV4-1, the J gene TRBJ1-6, with D unclear. CDR3 length: 19 residues. The V gene's germline CDR1 is MGHRA and CDR2 YSYEKL. Trimming took off 0 bases at V and 0 bases at J, with 15 bases between the two ends. The CDR3 region has the DNA TGCGCCAGCAGCCAAGATACTGGCTTGGGTTACTCCTATAATTCACCCCTCCACTTT. Protein product: CASSQDTGLGYSYNSPLHF.

The chain recombines TRBV5-1 with TRBJ2-5; TRBD2 agrees at 7 bases. After removal of 1 base from V and 2 bases from J, the junction contained 5 bases not matched to a gene. The germline V gene encodes CDR1 SGHRS and CDR2 YFSETQ. There are 15 residues in the CDR3. The CDR3 bases are TGCGCCAGCAGCTTGTCGGGGGGACTACAAGAGACCCAGTACTTC. Its translation: CASSLSGGLQETQYF.

This clonotype was recorded a few times. The chain couples TRBV20-1 to TRBJ2-3; a possible D gene is TRBD2 (6 bases). This CDR3 is 14 amino acids long. CDR1 is DFQATT and CDR2 is SNEGSKA in the germline V gene (reference sequence). The ends were cut back, 2 bases at V and 5 bases at J, with 14 bases in the middle. The CDR3: CSARRQGGQDTQYF. CDR3 coding DNA: TGCAGTGCTAGAAGGCAGGGAGGCCAAGATACGCAGTATTTT.

The chain carries TRBV3-1 and TRBJ1-1; tentatively, D is TRBD1 (5 bases). The CDR3 sequence is 15 residues long. V was shortened by 4 bases and J by 3 bases, with 15 bases between the two germline ends. Germline CDR1 LGHDT, CDR2 YNNKEL (reference sequence). In nucleotides, the CDR3 is TGTGCCAGCAGCCCCTCCGTGAAGGGACACACTGAAGCTTTCTTT. Translation: CASSPSVKGHTEAFF. The full variable domain, in which reference TRBV3-1 and TRBJ1-1 provide the parts outside the CDR3, is DTAVSQTPKYLVTQMGNDKSIKCEQNLGHDTMYWYKQDSKKFLKIMFSYNNKELIINETVPNRFSPKSPDKAHLNLHINSLELGDSAVYFCASSPSVKGHTEAFFGQGTRLTVV.

The chain joins TRBV20-1 to TRBJ2-4; D may correspond to TRBD1 or TRBD2 (6 bases each). V gave up 4 bases and J gave up 1 base, with 20 bases separating them. Per germline, CDR1 DFQATT and CDR2 SNEGSKA (reference sequence). There are 17 residues in the CDR3. The DNA for the CDR3 is TGCAGTGCTACGGTGGGGGGCCTGGGGGGCGCCAAAAACATTCAGTACTTC. Encoded protein: CSATVGGLGGAKNIQYF.

The V call is TRBV20-1, the J call TRBJ1-2, with 8 positions matching TRBD1. CDR3 size: 14 residues. Germline CDR1 is DFQATT and CDR2 is SNEGSKA (reference sequence). Trimming took 6 bases from V and 6 from J; bases not matched to a gene: 12. CDR3 bases: TGCAGTGCAGCCGGGACAGGTGGGGGAAATGGCTACACCTTC. Translated, it gives CSAAGTGGGNGYTF.

This clonotype has only a few counts. The gene calls are TRBV12-3 or TRBV12-4 and TRBJ2-6; D is unclear. CDR3 size: 15 residues. V lost 5 bases, J lost 1 base, and 9 bases lay in between. The DNA for the CDR3 is TGTGCCAGCAGTGCGGCCGGGTCTGGGGCCAACGTCCTGACTTTC. Encoded protein: CASSAAGSGANVLTF.

The chain links TRBV3-1 to TRBJ2-7; D is unresolved. V dropped 1 base and J dropped 8 bases, with 6 bases sitting between them. CDR3 size: 11 residues. Germline CDR1 LGHDT, CDR2 YNNKEL (reference sequence). CDR3 nucleotide sequence: TGTGCCAGCAGCCAAGTGGGTAAGCAGTACTTC. Protein sequence: CASSQVGKQYF.

The rearrangement uses TRBV5-1 and TRBJ1-6; TRBD1 matches at 9 bases. The V gene end was trimmed by 6 bases and the J gene end by 9 bases; junction bases not matched to a gene: 7. The CDR3 covers 14 residues. Germline-derived CDR1 and CDR2 are SGHRS and YFSETQ. In nucleotides, the CDR3 is TGCGCCAGCAAACCCGGGACAGGGACTTCACCCCTCCACTTT. It encodes CASKPGTGTSPLHF.

The genes are TRBV2 and TRBJ2-2, with D maybe TRBD2 (5 bases). Trimming left V 6 bases short and J 7 bases short, with 21 bases between. Germline V lookup: CDR1 SNHLY, CDR2 FYNNEI. This CDR3 contains 16 residues. This CDR3 is CASRAARDSLGGELFF. The CDR3 DNA reads as TGTGCCAGCAGAGCTGCCCGGGATTCTCTGGGCGGGGAGCTGTTTTTT.

The J gene is TRBJ2-7, the V gene TRBV28; possibly TRBD1 for D (6 bases). With 6 bases removed from V and 3 bases from J, the gap between germline ends came to 15 bases. Germline loops: CDR1 MDHEN, CDR2 SYDVKM. The CDR3 runs 14 residues. The CDR3 is CASRQQGKVYEQYF. CDR3 DNA sequence: TGTGCCAGCAGACAACAGGGAAAGGTCTACGAGCAGTACTTC.

This clonotype was seen a single time. This chain joins TRBV6-1 and TRBJ1-2; tentative D call: TRBD1 (5 bases). The V gene lost 5 bases and the J gene lost 2 bases, with 21 bases spanning the gap. Looked up from germline, CDR1 is MNHNS and CDR2 is SASEGT. This CDR3 has 17 amino acids. The CDR3 loop reads CASSNGVGGVKNYGYTF. The CDR3 DNA reads as TGTGCCAGCAGTAATGGGGTTGGGGGGGTCAAGAACTATGGCTACACCTTC.

This clonotype was recorded a few times. The chain employs TRBV7-2 and TRBJ2-7; D is undetermined. V dropped 2 bases and J dropped 4 bases, with 6 bases sitting between them. Germline V gene sequence: CDR1 SGHTA, CDR2 FQGNSA. This CDR3 region has 12 residues. CDR3 nucleotide sequence: TGTGCCAGCAGCTTACCGGCGTACGAGCAGTACTTC. Amino acid sequence: CASSLPAYEQYF.

The chain uses TRBV29-1 and TRBJ2-3, with TRBD1 identical over 9 bases. This CDR3 is built from 14 residues. J gave up 2 bases and V 4 bases, and 4 bases lay outside the gene matches. The germline CDR1 and CDR2 sequences are SQVTM and ANQGSEA. The CDR3 spells CSVALQGATDTQYF. In nucleotides, the CDR3 is TGCAGCGTTGCTCTACAGGGGGCCACAGATACGCAGTATTTT.

The genes are TRBV10-3 and TRBJ2-7, with TRBD1 as a possible D gene (7 bases). V was cut by 6 bases and J by 4 bases, with 22 bases left in between. Germline loops: CDR1 ENHRY, CDR2 SYGVKD. The CDR3 has 16 residues. CDR3 region: CAIREGRGDREYEQYF. CDR3 nucleotide sequence: TGTGCCATCAGGGAGGGACGGGGAGACAGGGAGTACGAGCAGTACTTC.

This clonotype occurred many times. The chain couples TRBV29-1 to TRBJ2-1; TRBD2 matches at 8 bases. Trimming at V came to 4 bases and at J to 8 bases, leaving 7 bases not matched to a gene. The germline gives CDR1 SQVTM, CDR2 ANQGSEA. CDR3 length: 13 amino acids. In DNA form, the CDR3 reads TGCAGCGTTGTCGGTGCGGGAGGCGATGAGCAGTTCTTC. Its translation: CSVVGAGGDEQFF.

This clonotype was seen a few times. The J gene is TRBJ1-2, the V gene TRBV6-4; no definite D call. This CDR3 has 13 residues. Germline CDR1 is MRHNA and CDR2 is SNTAGT. V was pared by 0 bases and J by 7 bases, with 9 bases between. Here the CDR3 DNA reads TGTGCCAGCAGTGACTCGTACGGAGGTGGCTACACCTTC. Its translation is CASSDSYGGGYTF.

V gene TRBV7-9 combines with J gene TRBJ1-3, with TRBD1 matching over 7 bases. J gave up 4 bases and V 3 bases, and 12 bases lay outside the gene matches. The CDR3 sequence is 17 residues long. From germline, CDR1 is SEHNR and CDR2 FQNEAQ (reference sequence). CDR3 sequence (DNA): TGTGCCAGCAGCTTTTTCGGACAGGCCGGTGGGGGAAACACCATATATTTT. Translation gives CASSFFGQAGGGNTIYF.

This clonotype has more than one count but fewer than ten. This rearrangement joins TRBV20-1 to TRBJ1-1; 8 bases map to TRBD1. The CDR3 totals 12 residues. The V gene end was trimmed by 2 bases and the J gene end by 11 bases; junction bases not matched to a gene: 7. From germline, CDR1 is DFQATT and CDR2 SNEGSKA (reference sequence). CDR3 sequence (DNA): TGCAGTGCTAGACAGGGGGCGGTTTCCGCTTTCTTT. It yields the protein CSARQGAVSAFF.